This T cell receptor beta chain was obtained from a study of T cells in Graves' hyperthyroidism and ophthalmopathy. The CDR3 covers 12 residues. Trimming shortened V by 7 bases and J by 0 bases, and 4 bases separated the two germline ends. Broader study findings: Stable hyperthyroidism was told apart from ophthalmopathy by a model built on 13 V-J features.

RNA transcripts were the template for amplifying TCR beta CDR3 regions. HTBI primers drove first-round RT-PCR of the TCR CDR3. TCRdb called the multiplex PCR reads again in MiXCR, with one record for every CDR3 protein. The data contain under 350,000 distinct CDR3 sequences, roughly 21% of them singletons. Points on this clonotype: The antigen remains undetermined. Just one base apart from a much larger clone, this may be a read error.

The sequence derives from a woman between 45 and 65 years old with Graves' hyperthyroidism. The chain carries TRBV12-3 or TRBV12-4 and TRBJ1-3, with D unclear. Sequenced input: blood. The CDR3 sequence: CASTVSGNTIYF. The DNA of the CDR3 is TGTGCCAGCACGGTCTCTGGAAACACCATATATTTT.